Presented here are 15 T cell receptor beta chains from one specimen sequenced in a study of T cells in women clearing cervical HPV infection. Profiled with immunoSEQ multiplex PCR; TCRdb holds only in-frame clones, not every one. Recorded for this sample: around 46,000 clones. Source material: blood buffy coat. These TCRs come from a woman between 18 and 70 years old with a cervical HPV16 infection that either progressed to CIN3+ or cleared (not recorded which).

To note about this clone: The read ends 3 residues early relative to the CDR3; the germline J gene fills the gap. This sequence joins TRBV7-3 and TRBJ1-1; 7 positions agree with TRBD1. This CDR3 contains 13 residues. CDR1 and CDR2 from the germline V gene are SGHTA and FQGTGA. This CDR3 is CASSPRQGTEAFF. The sequenced part of the CDR3 DNA is TGTGCCAGCAGCCCACGACAGGGAACCGAA. The full variable domain, completed using reference TRBV7-3 and TRBJ1-1, is GAGVSQTPSNKVTEKGKYVELRCDPISGHTALYWYRQSLGQGPEFLIYFQGTGAADDSGLPNDRFFAVRPEGSVSTLKIQRTERGDSAVYLCASSPRQGTEAFFGQGTRLTVV.

As regards this clone: Read coverage stops 3 residues before the CDR3 terminus; the germline J gene supplies the remainder. This chain connects TRBV20-1 to TRBJ2-1; 8 bases map to TRBD1. There are 16 residues in the CDR3. Trimming removed 5 bases from V and 4 bases from J; junction bases left unmatched: 13. Germline CDR1 is DFQATT and CDR2 is SNEGSKA (reference sequence). CDR3 sequence: CSAPILDRVPYNEQFF. The part of the CDR3 DNA that was read is TGCAGTGCTCCGATCTTGGACAGGGTGCCTTACAATGAG.

With respect to this clone: The read gets to within 3 residues of the CDR3 end, and the germline J gene fills in the rest. This chain uses TRBV29-1 with TRBJ2-1; no clear D gene. Trimming shortened V by 1 base and J by 0 bases, and 10 bases separated the two germline ends. Germline values: CDR1 SQVTM, CDR2 ANQGSEA. The CDR3 loop spans 15 amino acids. The CDR3 bases that were read are TGCAGCGTTGAAGTCTGGCAGAGCTCCTACAATGAG. Its protein is CSVEVWQSSYNE. The full-length CDR3 reads as CSVEVWQSSYNEQFF.

Comment on this clone: The read falls 3 residues short of the CDR3 end, and the missing part is taken from the germline J gene. The V call is TRBV7-3, the J call TRBJ1-1; 8 bases align to TRBD1. CDR1 is SGHTA and CDR2 is FQGTGA in the germline V gene. CDR3 size: 14 residues. With V trimmed by 2 bases and J by 5 bases, 4 bases remained unmatched. The sequenced CDR3 bases are TGTGCCAGCAGCTTACAGGGGGCTTATACTGAA. Translating it yields CASSLQGAYTE. The entire CDR3 reads CASSLQGAYTEAFF.

On this clone itself: The read comes to an end 3 residues before the CDR3 does, leaving the germline J gene to fill in the end. This chain connects TRBV6-2 or TRBV6-3 to TRBJ2-7; 14 nucleotides align to TRBD2. Germline CDR1 reads MNHEY; CDR2 reads SVGEGT. This CDR3 region has 16 residues. The ends lost 7 bases at V and 1 base at J; junction bases unmatched: 6. Partial CDR3 DNA: TGTGCCAGCACCGGCAGACTAGCGGGAGGGTCCTACGAG. Residues: CASTGRLAGGSYE. The complete CDR3 sequence is CASTGRLAGGSYEQYF.

About this clone itself: The read falls 3 residues short of the CDR3 end, and the missing part is taken from the germline J gene. The gene calls are TRBV12-5 and TRBJ2-7; 7 nucleotides match TRBD2. The V segment lost 8 bases and the J segment 1 base; nucleotides outside the gene matches: 11. From germline, CDR1 is LGHNT and CDR2 FRNRAP. This CDR3 contains 15 residues. CDR3 DNA (partial): TGTGCTAGTTCCAAGTCAAGCGGGACTTCCTACGAG. Protein sequence: CASSKSSGTSYE. The full CDR3 sequence reads CASSKSSGTSYEQYF.

Incomplete CDR3 DNA: TGCGCCAGCAGCTTGTCTACTAGCGGGAGGCAAGAGACC. Protein sequence: CASSLSTSGRQET. The complete CDR3 sequence is CASSLSTSGRQETQYF. This chain links TRBV5-1 with TRBJ2-5, with 12 bases that match TRBD2. The read is 3 residues too short to cover the CDR3 end, so that end is filled in from the germline J gene. From germline, CDR1 is SGHRS and CDR2 YFSETQ. V was clipped by 1 base and J by 2 bases; unmatched bases: 3. There are 16 residues in the CDR3.

The DNA read from the CDR3 is TGCAGTGCTCCGACTACTTATGAG. Protein: CSAPTTYE. Given in full, the CDR3 is CSAPTTYEQFF. This sequence joins TRBV20-1 and TRBJ2-1, with D tentatively TRBD2 (5 bases). From the germline J gene comes the end of the CDR3, since the read stops 3 residues before it. This CDR3 spans 11 amino acids. Germline V gene sequence: CDR1 DFQATT, CDR2 SNEGSKA (reference sequence). Trimming cost V 5 bases and J 8 bases, with 10 bases left between them.

On this clone itself: The sequenced fragment ends 3 residues before the CDR3 boundary, so the rest is inferred from the germline J gene. The chain carries TRBV6-1 and TRBJ2-7; 10 positions match TRBD2. The V segment lost 2 bases and the J segment 5 bases; nucleotides outside the gene matches: 6. The CDR3 totals 15 residues. Germline V gene data show CDR1 as MNHNS and CDR2 as SASEGT. The CDR3 DNA, read in part, is TGTGCCAGCAGTGAATTAAGCGGGGGGGCGAACGAG. Translated: CASSELSGGANE. The whole CDR3 is CASSELSGGANEQYF.

Notes on this clone: The read comes to an end 3 residues before the CDR3 does, leaving the germline J gene to fill in the end. The V call is TRBV5-1, the J call TRBJ1-1, with D maybe TRBD1 (5 bases). Per the germline V gene, CDR1 is SGHRS and CDR2 is YFSETQ. The CDR3 covers 14 residues. V dropped 6 bases and J dropped 0 bases, with 12 bases sitting between them. CDR3 region: CASKGGTMNTEAFF. The sequenced part of the CDR3 DNA is TGCGCCAGCAAAGGAGGGACTATGAACACTGAA.

Details on this clone: The CDR3 is cut off 3 residues early in the read; its end comes from the germline J gene. The genes are TRBV14 and TRBJ2-3; D might be TRBD2 (6 bases). Germline V gene sequence: CDR1 SGHDN, CDR2 FVKESK. Trimming shortened V by 3 bases and J by 1 base, and 8 bases separated the two germline ends. The CDR3 has 14 amino acids. The part of the CDR3 DNA that was read is TGTGCCAGCAGCCAGGGCGGGGGCACAGATACG. The encoded protein is CASSQGGGTDT. The CDR3 in full is CASSQGGGTDTQYF.

In the case of this clone: The CDR3 end is not reached by the read, which stops 3 residues before it; the germline J gene fills it in. This chain connects TRBV11-2 to TRBJ1-5; 7 bases fit TRBD1. V lost 1 base, J lost 6 bases, and 6 bases stayed unmatched. Germline V lookup: CDR1 SGHAT, CDR2 FQNNGV. The CDR3 loop spans 15 amino acids. Partial CDR3 DNA: TGTGCCAGCAGCTTAGGGACAGGCGACTCTCAGCCC. It specifies CASSLGTGDSQP. The full CDR3 protein reads CASSLGTGDSQPQHF.

Note on this clone: Coverage ceases 3 residues before the CDR3 finishes, and the germline J gene fills in the end. This sequence joins TRBV6-4 and TRBJ1-1; D not certain. The CDR3 totals 13 residues. Looked up from germline, CDR1 is MRHNA and CDR2 is SNTAGT. Trimming left V 4 bases short and J 2 bases short, with 8 bases between. Incomplete CDR3 DNA: TGTGCCAGCAGTGCCAGGCCTAACACTGAA. It is translated as CASSARPNTE. The full CDR3 protein reads CASSARPNTEAFF.

Concerning this clone itself: The missing CDR3 end, 3 residues past where the read stops, is filled in from the germline J gene. The chain combines TRBV19 with TRBJ1-2; tentatively, D is TRBD1 (5 bases). V lost 3 bases to trimming and J lost 2 bases, with 10 bases between them. Germline assignment: CDR1 LNHDA and CDR2 SQIVND (reference sequence). There are 14 residues in the CDR3. CDR3 region: CASSMAGLNYGYTF. The CDR3 bases that were read are TGTGCCAGTAGTATGGCGGGACTCAACTATGGC.

About this clone itself: The read ends 3 residues shy of where the CDR3 ends; the end is completed using the germline J gene. The gene calls are TRBV30 and TRBJ2-1; 11 bases fit TRBD2. Germline loops: CDR1 GTSNPN, CDR2 SVGIG (reference sequence). The V gene end was trimmed by 1 base and the J gene end by 6 bases; junction bases not matched to a gene: 11. CDR3 length: 17 residues. CDR3 DNA, as far as it was read: TGTGCCTGGAGTGGGGGACTAGCGGCCGAGCTCGGCAATGAG. Translating it yields CAWSGGLAAELGNE. Given in full, the CDR3 is CAWSGGLAAELGNEQFF.